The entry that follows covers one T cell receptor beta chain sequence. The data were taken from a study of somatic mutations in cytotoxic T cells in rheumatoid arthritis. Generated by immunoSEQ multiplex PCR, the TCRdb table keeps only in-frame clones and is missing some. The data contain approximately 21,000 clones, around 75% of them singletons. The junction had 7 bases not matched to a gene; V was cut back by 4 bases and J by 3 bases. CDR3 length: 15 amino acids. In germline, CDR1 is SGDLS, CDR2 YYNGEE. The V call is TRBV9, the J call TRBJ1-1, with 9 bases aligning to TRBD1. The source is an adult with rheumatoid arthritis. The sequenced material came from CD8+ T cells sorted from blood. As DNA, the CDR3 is TGTGCCAGCAGCCCGTCCCGGGACAGGGACACTGAAGCTTTCTTT. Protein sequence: CASSPSRDRDTEAFF. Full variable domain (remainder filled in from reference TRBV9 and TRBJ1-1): DSGVTQTPKHLITATGQRVTLRCSPRSGDLSVYWYQQSLDQGLQFLIQYYNGEERAKGNILERFSAQQFPDLHSELNLSSLELGDSALYFCASSPSRDRDTEAFFGQGTRLTVV.